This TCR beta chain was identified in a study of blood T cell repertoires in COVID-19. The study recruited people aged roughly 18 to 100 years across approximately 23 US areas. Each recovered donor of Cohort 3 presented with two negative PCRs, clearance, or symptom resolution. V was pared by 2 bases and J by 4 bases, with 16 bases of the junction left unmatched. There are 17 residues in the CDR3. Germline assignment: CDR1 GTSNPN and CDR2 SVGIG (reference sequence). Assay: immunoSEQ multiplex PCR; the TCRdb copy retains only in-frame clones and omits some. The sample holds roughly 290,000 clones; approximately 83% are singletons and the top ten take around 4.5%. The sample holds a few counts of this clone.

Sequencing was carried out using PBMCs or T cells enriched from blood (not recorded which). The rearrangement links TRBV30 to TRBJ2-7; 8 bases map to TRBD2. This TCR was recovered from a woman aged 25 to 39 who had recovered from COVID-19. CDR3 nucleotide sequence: TGTGCCTGGAGTCGGGGACCTAGCGGGTCGGGGATATACGAGCAGTACTTC. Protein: CAWSRGPSGSGIYEQYF.